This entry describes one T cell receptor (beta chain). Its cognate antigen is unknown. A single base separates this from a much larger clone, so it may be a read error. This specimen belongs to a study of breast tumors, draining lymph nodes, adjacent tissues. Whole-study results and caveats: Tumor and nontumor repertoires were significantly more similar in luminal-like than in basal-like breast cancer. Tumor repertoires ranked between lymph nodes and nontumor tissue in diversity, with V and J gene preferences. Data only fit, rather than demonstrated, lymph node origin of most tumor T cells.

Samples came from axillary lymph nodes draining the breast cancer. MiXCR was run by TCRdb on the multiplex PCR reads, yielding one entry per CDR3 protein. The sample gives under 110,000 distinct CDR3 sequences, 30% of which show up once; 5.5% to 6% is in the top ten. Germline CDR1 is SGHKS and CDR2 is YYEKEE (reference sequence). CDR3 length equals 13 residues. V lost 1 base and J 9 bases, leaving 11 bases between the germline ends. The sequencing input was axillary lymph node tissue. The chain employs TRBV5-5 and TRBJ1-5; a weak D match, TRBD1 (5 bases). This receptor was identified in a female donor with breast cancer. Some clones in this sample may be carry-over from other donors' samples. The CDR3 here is CASSLWGAPPQHF. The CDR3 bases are TGTGCCAGCAGCTTGTGGGGCGCTCCGCCCCAGCATTTT.